These 24 T cell receptor beta chains were sequenced from one sample in a study of beta chain features in type 1 diabetes. Sequencing targeted expressed TCRB transcripts, as all isolated RNA had been reverse transcribed. Here immunoSEQ multiplex PCR was the method, and the copy in TCRdb shows in-frame clones only, minus some. Of a few hundred thousand clones detected, more than 13% appear once; the ten largest clones hold roughly 0.019%. Sequencing was performed on naive CD4+ T cells from blood. The receptors shown here come from a woman between 18 and 30 years old in good health.

The sample holds a few counts of this clone. The V gene is TRBV11-2, the J gene TRBJ2-7; 7 bases are a match to TRBD1. Germline values: CDR1 SGHAT, CDR2 FQNNGV. J was trimmed by 0 bases and V by 4 bases; bases with no gene match: 9. The CDR3 totals 16 residues. In nucleotides, the CDR3 is TGTGCCAGCAGCTCTCTATGGGGACAGATCTCCTACGAGCAGTACTTC. Protein product: CASSSLWGQISYEQYF.

The rearrangement links TRBV14 to TRBJ2-1; 7 bases are a match to TRBD2. Losses at the gene ends were 2 bases for V and 3 bases for J; bases not matched to a gene: 10. This CDR3 has 17 amino acids. The germline V gene encodes CDR1 SGHDN and CDR2 FVKESK. The CDR3 DNA reads TGTGCCAGCAGCCAATTCCCCGGCGGGAGTGGCTACAATGAGCAGTTCTTC. Amino acid sequence: CASSQFPGGSGYNEQFF. Complete variable domain (other parts from reference TRBV14 and TRBJ2-1): EAGVTQFPSHSVIEKGQTVTLRCDPISGHDNLYWYRRVMGKEIKFLLHFVKESKQDESGMPNNRFLAERTGGTYSTLKVQPAELEDSGVYFCASSQFPGGSGYNEQFFGPGTRLTVL.

CDR3 region: CASRPELAGGTQYF. Here the CDR3 DNA reads TGTGCCAGCAGACCGGAACTAGCGGGGGGGACCCAGTACTTC. The J gene is TRBJ2-5, the V gene TRBV4-2; 12 bases are a match to TRBD2. After removal of 6 bases from V and 7 bases from J, the junction contained 6 bases not matched to a gene. This CDR3 region has 14 residues. The germline V gene encodes CDR1 LGHNA and CDR2 YNFKEQ.

This clone turned up a few times. This sequence joins TRBV9 and TRBJ2-1; 14 nucleotides line up with TRBD2. The J segment lost 4 bases and the V segment lost 5 bases, leaving 11 bases of the junction unmatched. The CDR3 runs to 18 residues. Germline V lookup: CDR1 SGDLS, CDR2 YYNGEE. In DNA form, the CDR3 reads TGTGCCAGCAGTAGACCGGGACTAGCGGGAGTGGATTACAATGAGCAGTTCTTC. Translation: CASSRPGLAGVDYNEQFF.

V is TRBV29-1 and J is TRBJ1-1, with D unclear. The CDR3 runs to 15 residues. V was shortened by 1 base and J by 4 bases, with 16 bases between the two germline ends. Germline CDR1 and CDR2: SQVTM and ANQGSEA. Here the CDR3 DNA reads TGCAGCGTTGAAGGATGGAAGGGAGGGATCACTGAAGCTTTCTTT. Translated, it gives CSVEGWKGGITEAFF.

The CDR3 loop reads CSVEVGAGYGYTF. DNA of the CDR3: TGCAGCGTTGAGGTGGGCGCGGGGTATGGCTACACCTTC. V and J are TRBV29-1 and TRBJ1-2; D not certain. This CDR3 contains 13 residues. Trimming stripped 3 bases from V and 5 bases from J, with 13 bases between. Germline loops: CDR1 SQVTM, CDR2 ANQGSEA.

This clone was seen a handful of times. J is TRBJ2-4 and V is TRBV6-5; tentatively, D is TRBD1 (6 bases). Trimming took off 6 bases at V and 0 bases at J, with 12 bases between the two ends. The length of the CDR3 is 15 residues. Germline CDR1 reads MNHEY; CDR2 reads SVGAGI. The CDR3 protein is CASSETGGAKNIQYF. Written as DNA, the CDR3 is TGTGCCAGCAGCGAGACAGGAGGAGCCAAAAACATTCAGTACTTC.

This chain uses TRBV30 with TRBJ2-7, with 7 bases matching TRBD2. The CDR3 consists of 15 residues. The J segment lost 5 bases and the V segment lost 0 bases, leaving 10 bases of the junction unmatched. Germline V gives CDR1 GTSNPN, CDR2 SVGIG (reference sequence). CDR3 coding DNA: TGTGCCTGGAGTGTACCCGGGGGAGGGACCCACGAGCAGTACTTC. This translates into CAWSVPGGGTHEQYF.

This chain uses TRBV30 with TRBJ2-5, with D possibly matching TRBD2 (5 bases). CDR3 length equals 14 residues. The V end lost 7 bases, the J end lost 4 bases, and 19 bases lay between the germline ends. Germline V gene sequence: CDR1 GTSNPN, CDR2 SVGIG (reference sequence). The CDR3 region is CASNSKRGAETQYF. Written as DNA, the CDR3 is TGTGCCTCCAACTCAAAACGGGGTGCAGAGACCCAGTACTTC.

The chain combines TRBV7-2 with TRBJ1-5, with no clear D. The CDR3 spans 11 residues. The V gene lost 5 bases and the J gene lost 9 bases, with 8 bases spanning the gap. Germline CDR1 and CDR2: SGHTA and FQGNSA. The DNA for the CDR3 is TGTGCCAGCAGCCTACTCGGGCCCCAGCATTTT. Translation gives CASSLLGPQHF.

The V and J genes are TRBV7-6 and TRBJ2-1, with D tentatively TRBD2 (6 bases). Germline-derived CDR1 and CDR2 are SGHVS and FNYEAQ. This CDR3 is 15 amino acids long. V dropped 10 bases and J dropped 0 bases, with 16 bases sitting between them. The CDR3 DNA follows: TGTGCCACCTCGGGACTTCTGAGCTCCTACAATGAGCAGTTCTTC. Amino acids: CATSGLLSSYNEQFF.

The chain couples TRBV7-9 to TRBJ2-7; TRBD2 aligns across 8 bases. The germline gives CDR1 SEHNR, CDR2 FQNEAQ (reference sequence). CDR3 length: 15 amino acids. V dropped 4 bases and J dropped 5; count of bases not matched to a gene: 10. The DNA for the CDR3 is TGTGCCAGCAGCTCTAGAGCGGGAGCTAAGAACGAGCAGTACTTC. This sequence encodes CASSSRAGAKNEQYF. Filled out from reference TRBV7-9 and TRBJ2-7, the complete variable domain reads DTGVSQNPRHKITKRGQNVTFRCDPISEHNRLYWYRQTLGQGPEFLTYFQNEAQLEKSRLLSDRFSAERPKGSFSTLEIQRTEQGDSAMYLCASSSRAGAKNEQYFGPGTRLTVT.

This clone was detected a few times. J is TRBJ1-1 and V is TRBV11-1; no clear D. V was cut by 3 bases and J by 5 bases, with 10 bases left in between. The CDR3 is 13 residues long. In germline, CDR1 is SGHAT, CDR2 FQDESV (reference sequence). The CDR3 protein is CASSFGVGTEAFF. The CDR3, as DNA: TGTGCCAGCAGCTTTGGAGTCGGAACTGAAGCTTTCTTT.

The chain uses TRBV6-6 and TRBJ2-1, with D uncertain. V lost 6 bases, J lost 12 bases, and 18 bases lay in between. The V gene's germline CDR1 is MNHNY and CDR2 SVGAGI (reference sequence). The CDR3 contains 13 residues. The CDR3 is CASSPGSISVQFF. CDR3 sequence (DNA): TGTGCCAGCAGCCCAGGATCCATAAGTGTGCAGTTCTTC.

This clone was seen more than once but under ten times. CDR3 region: CASSLQGRPYEQYF. The CDR3 nucleotides are TGCGCCAGCAGCCTTCAGGGCAGACCCTACGAGCAGTACTTC. The chain joins TRBV4-1 to TRBJ2-7; perhaps TRBD1 as D (5 bases). Deletions cut 4 bases from V and 2 bases from J, with 12 bases between. The germline CDR1 and CDR2 sequences are MGHRA and YSYEKL. CDR3 length equals 14 residues.

The CDR3 bases are TGCGCCAGCAGCTTAGCCACCCTGAACACCGGGGAGCTGTTTTTT. The encoded protein is CASSLATLNTGELFF. This chain links TRBV5-1 with TRBJ2-2; D remains unclear. The germline V and J ends were trimmed by 2 bases and 1 base, with 9 bases remaining between them. The CDR3 is 15 amino acids. Germline CDR1 and CDR2: SGHRS and YFSETQ.

This clone was recorded a few times. The V and J genes are TRBV30 and TRBJ1-1, with TRBD1 matching 7 bases. This CDR3 spans 13 amino acids. The germline V gene has CDR1 GTSNPN and CDR2 SVGIG (reference sequence). Trimming removed 5 bases from V and 3 bases from J; junction bases left unmatched: 6. The CDR3 DNA follows: TGTGCCTGGGCAAAGACAGGGCACACTGAAGCTTTCTTT. This codes for CAWAKTGHTEAFF. Complete variable domain (other parts from reference TRBV30 and TRBJ1-1): SQTIHQWPATLVQPVGSPLSLECTVEGTSNPNLYWYRQAAGRGLQLLFYSVGIGQISSEVPQNLSASRPQDRQFILSSKKLLLSDSGFYLCAWAKTGHTEAFFGQGTRLTVV.

The chain carries TRBV19 and TRBJ1-2, with 8 nucleotides matching TRBD1. Losses at the gene ends were 3 bases for V and 4 bases for J; bases not matched to a gene: 7. The CDR3 loop spans 15 amino acids. Germline V CDR1 and CDR2: LNHDA, SQIVND (reference sequence). The CDR3 sequence is CASSILDREVYGYTF. The CDR3 DNA follows: TGTGCCAGTAGTATTTTGGACAGGGAGGTCTATGGCTACACCTTC.

A remark on this clone: The same CDR3 is also encoded by other DNA sequences in this sample. The genes are TRBV27 and TRBJ2-5; 10 nucleotides align to TRBD2. This CDR3 region has 15 residues. The germline gives CDR1 MNHEY, CDR2 SMNVEV (reference sequence). V shed 1 base and J 5 bases; nucleotides not matched to a gene: 4. DNA for the CDR3: TGTGCCAGCAGTTTATGGCTAGCGGGAGTGGAGACCCAGTACTTC. Its translation: CASSLWLAGVETQYF.

The V gene is TRBV7-9, the J gene TRBJ2-7; TRBD2 aligns across 14 bases. After removal of 0 bases from V and 5 bases from J, the junction contained 6 bases not matched to a gene. Germline assignment: CDR1 SEHNR and CDR2 FQNEAQ (reference sequence). The length of the CDR3 is 17 residues. The CDR3 spells CASSLAPGLAGVDEQYF. CDR3 sequence (DNA): TGTGCCAGCAGCTTAGCCCCGGGACTAGCGGGAGTCGACGAGCAGTACTTC.

This clone has more than one count but fewer than ten. The V call is TRBV5-4, the J call TRBJ2-7; D uncertain. Trimming took off 2 bases at V and 7 bases at J, with 7 bases between the two ends. The CDR3 is 11 residues long. The germline gives CDR1 SGHNT, CDR2 YYREEE (reference sequence). CDR3 nucleotides: TGTGCCAGCAGCTTTTCCCGGGAGCAGTACTTC. This translates into CASSFSREQYF. The full variable domain, completed using reference TRBV5-4 and TRBJ2-7, is ETGVTQSPTHLIKTRGQQVTLRCSSQSGHNTVSWYQQALGQGPQFIFQYYREEENGRGNFPPRFSGLQFPNYSSELNVNALELDDSALYLCASSFSREQYFGPGTRLTVT.

J is TRBJ1-1 and V is TRBV5-4; no reliable D call. The germline gives CDR1 SGHNT, CDR2 YYREEE (reference sequence). CDR3 size: 13 residues. The V gene lost 5 bases and the J gene lost 0 bases, with 8 bases spanning the gap. The CDR3 loop reads CASRVRVNTEAFF. Written as DNA, the CDR3 is TGTGCCAGCAGAGTGAGGGTGAACACTGAAGCTTTCTTT.

The rearrangement joins TRBV18 to TRBJ2-7; 8 nucleotides agree with TRBD1. V shed 5 bases, J shed 7 bases, and the junction held 10 bases outside the gene matches. Germline loops: CDR1 KGHSH, CDR2 LQKENI. The CDR3 runs to 14 residues. The CDR3 spells CASSDRTGNWEQYF. The CDR3 region has the DNA TGTGCCAGCTCAGACCGGACAGGGAATTGGGAGCAGTACTTC.

The chain uses TRBV29-1 and TRBJ1-3; 8 bases match TRBD1. The CDR3 totals 14 residues. The germline V gene has CDR1 SQVTM and CDR2 ANQGSEA. J was trimmed by 0 bases and V by 6 bases; bases with no gene match: 4. The chain's CDR3 is CSVRQGFSGNTIYF. CDR3 bases: TGCAGCGTACGACAGGGGTTCTCTGGAAACACCATATATTTT. Filled out from reference TRBV29-1 and TRBJ1-3, the complete variable domain reads SAVISQKPSRDICQRGTSLTIQCQVDSQVTMMFWYRQQPGQSLTLIATANQGSEATYESGFVIDKFPISRPNLTFSTLTVSNMSPEDSSIYLCSVRQGFSGNTIYFGEGSWLTVV.